A selection of T cell receptor beta chains follows, all from one sample in a study of shared clonotypes between healthy human individuals. Sequencing used immunoSEQ multiplex PCR; TCRdb keeps in-frame clones, though not all of them. The sample includes roughly 770,000 clones, approximately 97% of them seen just once. The sequenced sample was naive CD8+ T cells sorted from blood. These TCRs come from a man younger than 40 in good health. The CDR3 runs from the conserved cysteine through the conserved F or W. D genes are given only for firm matches. Clone size is given for some rows only: seen once, a few or many times, or a class if the clone is expanded.

J gene,V gene,D gene,clone size,CDR3 DNA,CDR3 protein
TRBJ2-7,TRBV7-3,TRBD2,NA,TGTGCCAGCAGCCCCGGGCGGGAGGCCTCCTACGAGCAGTACTTC,CASSPGREASYEQYF
TRBJ2-3,TRBV25-1,NA,NA,TGTGCCAGCACTACAGGGCCTACGCAGTATTTT,CASTTGPTQYF
TRBJ1-1,TRBV7-9,TRBD1,NA,TGTGCCAGCAGCGCGTATCCGGGACAGGGTGACACTGAAGCTTTCTTT,CASSAYPGQGDTEAFF
TRBJ1-5,TRBV28,NA,NA,TGTGCCAGCAGTTTATGGGGGTATAGCAATCAGCCCCAGCATTTT,CASSLWGYSNQPQHF
TRBJ2-1,TRBV29-1,TRBD1,NA,TGCAGCGCCCCAACGGGGACAGGGGGTTGGGGTGAGCAGTTCTTC,CSAPTGTGGWGEQFF
TRBJ2-3,TRBV4-2,NA,once,TGTGCCAGCAGCCAAGTTGTGGGGGATACGCAGTATTTT,CASSQVVGDTQYF
TRBJ2-2,TRBV5-1,NA,once,TGCGCCAGCAGCCCCAGGTCCGGGGAGCTGTTTTTT,CASSPRSGELFF
TRBJ2-5,TRBV11-3,NA,NA,TGTGCCAGCAGCTTAGAACACCAAGAGACCCAGTACTTC,CASSLEHQETQYF
TRBJ2-1,TRBV7-9,NA,NA,TGTGCCAGCAGCTTAGAGAGCCGCTCCTACAATGAGCAGTTCTTC,CASSLESRSYNEQFF
TRBJ2-7,TRBV27,TRBD2,NA,TGTGCCAGCAGTCCGGGGGAAGCGGGAGTGAACGAGCAGTACTTC,CASSPGEAGVNEQYF
TRBJ2-2,TRBV9,TRBD2,NA,TGTGCCAGCGAGCGGGGTAACACCGGGGAGCTGTTTTTT,CASERGNTGELFF
TRBJ2-2,TRBV10-3,NA,NA,TGTGCCATCACAGGGGCCGGGGAGCTGTTTTTT,CAITGAGELFF
TRBJ2-1,TRBV28,TRBD2,NA,TGTGCCAGCAGAGTGACTAGCGGGATCGATGAGCAGTTCTTC,CASRVTSGIDEQFF
TRBJ2-1,TRBV7-9,TRBD1,NA,TGTGCCAGCAGCCTGGGACAGGGGATATCCTACAATGAGCAGTTCTTC,CASSLGQGISYNEQFF
TRBJ2-7,TRBV6-5,TRBD2,NA,TGTGCCAGCAGTTACTCCTCGGGGGGTGCCTACGAGCAGTACTTC,CASSYSSGGAYEQYF
TRBJ2-3,TRBV5-6,TRBD2,NA,TGTGCCAGCAGCTCACTAGCGCAACCCACAGATACGCAGTATTTT,CASSSLAQPTDTQYF
TRBJ1-1,TRBV28,NA,NA,TGTGCCAGCAGTTTGGATTGGGGGACTGAAGCTTTCTTT,CASSLDWGTEAFF
TRBJ1-4,TRBV2,NA,NA,TGTGCCACCCAAGAATGGGGGGCCCGAGGAAGGGGGACTAATGAAAAACTGTTTTTT,CATQEWGARGRGTNEKLFF
TRBJ1-1,TRBV6-5,TRBD1,NA,TGTGCCAGCAGTTCGGACAGGGAGTTGTATGACACTGAAGCTTTCTTT,CASSSDRELYDTEAFF
TRBJ2-7,TRBV27,TRBD2,NA,TGTGCCAGCAGAACCCTAGGGACTAGCTACTACGAGCAGTACTTC,CASRTLGTSYYEQYF
TRBJ2-2,TRBV7-8,TRBD1,NA,TGTGCCAGCAGCCTGACCAAGACAGGGGGCGGCACCGGGGAGCTGTTTTTT,CASSLTKTGGGTGELFF
TRBJ2-6,TRBV19,NA,NA,TGTGCCAGTAGTATAACAGGGCCTGGGGCCAACGTCCTGACTTTC,CASSITGPGANVLTF
TRBJ2-7,TRBV10-2,NA,NA,TGCGCCAGCAGTGAGTCCGCTTACGAGCAGTACTTC,CASSESAYEQYF
TRBJ2-1,TRBV29-1,TRBD2,once,TGCAGCCTAACTAGCGGTCCATACAATGAGCAGTTCTTC,CSLTSGPYNEQFF
TRBJ2-1,TRBV2,TRBD2,NA,TGTGCCAGCAGACTCACTAGCGGGATTCGATATGAGCAGTTCTTC,CASRLTSGIRYEQFF
TRBJ2-3,TRBV29-1,TRBD2,NA,TGCAGCGTTTTACTAGCGGGAGCGTGGCCAGATACGCAGTATTTT,CSVLLAGAWPDTQYF
TRBJ2-7,TRBV5-5,NA,NA,TGTGCCAGCAGCTTATTCGCACAGGGACTTGCCGAGCAGTACTTC,CASSLFAQGLAEQYF
TRBJ2-3,TRBV29-1,NA,NA,TGCAGCGTTGTTCGGGGGAGCACAGATACGCAGTATTTT,CSVVRGSTDTQYF
TRBJ2-2,TRBV5-4,NA,few,TGTGCCAGCAGCTTGGTACGGGGAATCACCGGGGAGCTGTTTTTT,CASSLVRGITGELFF